Given below is one TCR beta chain in context. After autologous stem cell transplantation all patients relapsed, and prior brentuximab vedotin exposure differed between cohorts. The germline CDR1 and CDR2 sequences are SGHAT and FQNNGV. The CDR3 spans 15 residues. V lost 5 bases and J 2 bases, leaving 13 bases between the germline ends. TCRdb keeps only in-frame clones here, not all; method: immunoSEQ multiplex PCR. The sample includes under 60,000 clones, approximately 73% of them seen just once. The source of the sample is a study of PD-1 blockade in classical Hodgkin lymphoma. The specimen comprised peripheral blood mononuclear cells (PBMCs), sampled before the second cycle of nivolumab. The receptor's source is a human donor with classical Hodgkin lymphoma. This rearrangement joins TRBV11-2 to TRBJ2-1; D is ambiguous. The CDR3 protein is CASSPPDGTYNEQFF. In DNA form, the CDR3 reads TGTGCCAGCAGCCCCCCGGACGGAACCTACAATGAGCAGTTCTTC.